The subject of this entry is one TCR beta chain. The repertoire was sequenced with immunoSEQ multiplex PCR; TCRdb's copy has only in-frame clones and lacks some. Of over 250,000 clones in the sample, 86% are singletons; the top ten hold around 13%. The entry originates in a study of blood T cell repertoires in COVID-19. Study context: Collection of acute and convalescent COVID-19 samples took place in the United States, Italy and Spain. The cDNA or gDNA used as material had been derived from T cells, B-cell-depleted T cells, or PBMCs.

The CDR3 is made up of 15 amino acids. CDR1 and CDR2 from the germline V gene are SGDLS and YYNGEE. The ends lost 4 bases at V and 2 bases at J; junction bases unmatched: 9. The TCR originated in a woman in her 70s with COVID-19, enrolled during active disease. Specimen: peripheral blood. V gene TRBV9 combines with J gene TRBJ2-7; 7 positions agree with TRBD1. The CDR3 nucleotides are TGTGCCAGCAGCTTGCAGGGGGAACCGACCTACGAGCAGTACTTC. This translates into CASSLQGEPTYEQYF.